This T cell receptor (beta chain) was observed in a study of blood T cell repertoires in COVID-19. TCRdb's table, derived via immunoSEQ multiplex PCR, lists solely in-frame clones and lacks some. The table includes 60,000 to 75,000 clones, 85% detected once. This clone was counted between two and nine times. The CDR3 has 14 amino acids. Trimming took off 2 bases at V and 6 bases at J, with 9 bases between the two ends. Per the germline V gene, CDR1 is SGHNT and CDR2 is YYREEE (reference sequence). What was sequenced was peripheral blood. The origin of this receptor is a human donor in a cohort sampled during active COVID-19. J is TRBJ1-6 and V is TRBV5-4, with TRBD1 as a possible D gene (5 bases). CDR3 DNA: TGTGCCAGCAGCTTCACAGGTAGTAATTCACCCCTCCACTTT. It translates to CASSFTGSNSPLHF.